The TCR beta chain described here comes from a study of regulatory T cells in long-lasting Graves disease. Points from the study as a whole: In persistent patients, shared public clonotypes (over 2,500) outnumbered those in new patients (approximately 880).

This clonotype has ten or more counts. The antigen remains undetermined. Construction of the TCR beta libraries employed iRepertoire HTBI primers in conjunction with Arm-PCR of CDR3 regions. TCRdb reprocessed the multiplex PCR reads via MiXCR and lists one record per CDR3 protein. In the table there are more than 650,000 distinct CDR3 sequences, 25% to 30% of which are singletons. The time point denotes: persistent/refractory GD, antithyroid drugs over 5 years with positive TRAb. TCR sequences were obtained from RNA taken from PBMCs. Graves' disease diagnosis followed American Thyroid Association guidelines. Each patient gave 7.5 to 9 milliliters of EDTA-anticoagulated peripheral blood. The germline V gene has CDR1 MNHEY and CDR2 SVGAGI. V was clipped by 2 bases and J by 6 bases, with 19 bases between them. The length of the CDR3 is 16 residues.

The chain joins TRBV6-5 to TRBJ1-1; perhaps TRBD1 as D (5 bases). The source material was peripheral blood mononuclear cells (PBMCs), sampled when the disease was refractory, from a patient treated with antithyroid drugs. The sequence derives from a female donor with Graves disease. The CDR3: CASSYPLAAGTAEAFF. CDR3 sequence (DNA): TGTGCCAGCAGTTACCCCCTGGCTGCAGGGACGGCTGAAGCTTTCTTT.